The present T cell receptor beta chain was sequenced within a study of cytomegalovirus exposure and HLA in healthy donors. Donors likely had unrecorded immune exposures despite being nominally healthy when sampled. As concerns this clone: What it binds is unknown.

Study-wide results and limits: One variant, a missense change in DCLRE1C, was linked in a later analysis to TCR beta V- and J-gene trimming.

There are 16 residues in the CDR3. The V segment lost 2 bases and the J segment 6 bases; nucleotides outside the gene matches: 7. Germline values: CDR1 SNHLY, CDR2 FYNNEI. Primers for the PCR totalled 60 Vbeta and 13 Jbeta. Only in-frame clones appear in the TCRdb table, and some are missing; sequencing was by immunoSEQ multiplex PCR. The data contain about 190,000 clones, approximately 80% of them seen just once; the ten biggest clones take up approximately 2.4%. The chain combines TRBV2 with TRBJ2-1, with TRBD2 matching 10 bases. The source material was PBMCs. This clonotype originated in a male donor in good health and CMV-seronegative. The CDR3 coding sequence is TGTGCCAGCAGTGAACTAGCGGGAGACAGGCGCAATGAGCAGTTCTTC. It translates to CASSELAGDRRNEQFF. Combining the CDR3 with reference TRBV2 and TRBJ2-1 gives the whole variable domain EPEVTQTPSHQVTQMGQEVILRCVPISNHLYFYWYRQILGQKVEFLVSFYNNEISEKSEIFDDQFSVERPDGSNFTLKIRSTKLEDSAMYFCASSELAGDRRNEQFFGPGTRLTVL.